Shown below are 19 T cell receptor beta chains from a single sample sequenced in a study of cytomegalovirus exposure and HLA in healthy donors. Primers included in the PCR were 60 Vbeta and 13 Jbeta primers. Profiled with immunoSEQ multiplex PCR; TCRdb holds only in-frame clones, not every one. The sample contains over 15,000 clones, less than 85% of which appear only once. The specimen was PBMCs. Receptors originate from a human donor in good health.

There are a few counts of this clone. The chain uses TRBV30 and TRBJ2-1; 7 nucleotides line up with TRBD2. Germline V CDR1 and CDR2: GTSNPN, SVGIG (reference sequence). After removal of 2 bases from V and 12 bases from J, the junction contained 7 bases not matched to a gene. This CDR3 is 12 amino acids long. The CDR3 reads CAWSPTGGRQFF. The CDR3 bases are TGTGCCTGGAGTCCAACGGGGGGAAGGCAGTTCTTC.

This rearrangement joins TRBV6-5 to TRBJ1-1; no clear D. V was trimmed by 4 bases and J by 3 bases, leaving 12 bases between them. This CDR3 is built from 14 residues. CDR1 is MNHEY, CDR2 SVGAGI, per germline. The CDR3 bases are TGTGCCAGCAGTTCCCTCGGAGGATACACTGAAGCTTTCTTT. Translation: CASSSLGGYTEAFF.

The V gene is TRBV29-1, the J gene TRBJ2-3; D perhaps matches TRBD2 (6 bases). CDR3 length: 13 residues. Germline lookup yields CDR1 SQVTM and CDR2 ANQGSEA. The ends were cut back, 7 bases at V and 2 bases at J, with 13 bases in the middle. DNA for the CDR3: TGCAGCGGGATGGCGGGGTACACAGATACGCAGTATTTT. It specifies CSGMAGYTDTQYF.

The rearrangement joins TRBV18 to TRBJ1-2; D is undetermined. V lost 0 bases and J 0 bases, leaving 20 bases between the germline ends. There are 19 residues in the CDR3. CDR1 and CDR2 from the germline V gene are KGHSH and LQKENI. CDR3 DNA sequence: TGTGCCAGCTCACCACCCGCATCCATGACCCTTCGGGCTAACTATGGCTACACCTTC. This codes for CASSPPASMTLRANYGYTF.

In this sample, this clone turned up once. V gene TRBV7-9 combines with J gene TRBJ2-7, with no clear D. The germline V gene encodes CDR1 SEHNR and CDR2 FQNEAQ (reference sequence). The germline V and J ends were trimmed by 5 bases and 3 bases, with 11 bases remaining between them. This CDR3 contains 13 residues. The CDR3 nucleotides read TGTGCCAGCAGCCTCCGACTCAACTACGAGCAGTACTTC. Protein product: CASSLRLNYEQYF. Using reference TRBV7-9 and TRBJ2-7 for the parts outside the CDR3, the full variable domain is DTGVSQNPRHKITKRGQNVTFRCDPISEHNRLYWYRQTLGQGPEFLTYFQNEAQLEKSRLLSDRFSAERPKGSFSTLEIQRTEQGDSAMYLCASSLRLNYEQYFGPGTRLTVT.

This clone appeared a single time. CDR3 nucleotide sequence: TGCGCCAGCAGCTTGGCGGGAAGAGATACGCAGTATTTT. This gives the protein CASSLAGRDTQYF. This chain connects TRBV5-1 to TRBJ2-3; a possible D gene is TRBD2 (5 bases). Trimming stripped 0 bases from V and 5 bases from J, with 7 bases between. CDR1 is SGHRS and CDR2 is YFSETQ in the germline V gene. There are 13 residues in the CDR3. The whole variable domain, filled in from reference TRBV5-1 and TRBJ2-3, reads KAGVTQTPRYLIKTRGQQVTLSCSPISGHRSVSWYQQTPGQGLQFLFEYFSETQRNKGNFPGRFSGRQFSNSRSEMNVSTLELGDSALYLCASSLAGRDTQYFGPGTRLTVL.

The chain couples TRBV5-1 to TRBJ1-3; D possibly corresponds to TRBD1 (6 bases). V lost 3 bases to trimming and J lost 0 bases, with 10 bases between them. The CDR3 is 15 residues long. From germline, CDR1 is SGHRS and CDR2 YFSETQ. In DNA, the CDR3 is TGCGCCAGCAGCTCGGACAGACGCTCTGGAAACACCATATATTTT. Its protein product is CASSSDRRSGNTIYF.

J is TRBJ2-5 and V is TRBV7-9, with D tentatively TRBD1 (6 bases). CDR1 is SEHNR, CDR2 FQNEAQ, per germline (reference sequence). This CDR3 has 16 residues. Trimming took off 5 bases at V and 0 bases at J, with 16 bases between the two ends. CDR3 DNA: TGTGCCAGCAGCGCCAGGGGTAAGGGGAACCAAGAGACCCAGTACTTC. This sequence encodes CASSARGKGNQETQYF.

This clone occurred a few times. The CDR3, as DNA: TGTGCCAGCAGCGTAGACAGGGCCTCTCGTAGCTACACCTTC. Amino acids: CASSVDRASRSYTF. J is TRBJ1-2 and V is TRBV9; D might be TRBD1 (6 bases). Trimming took off 0 bases at V and 9 bases at J, with 15 bases between the two ends. The CDR3 has 14 residues. Germline V CDR1 and CDR2: SGDLS, YYNGEE.

The genes are TRBV11-2 and TRBJ2-1; 9 positions match TRBD2. J gave up 5 bases and V 8 bases, and 7 bases lay outside the gene matches. Germline CDR1 and CDR2: SGHAT and FQNNGV. This CDR3 spans 14 amino acids. CDR3 sequence: CASGRAGGHNEQFF. The CDR3 DNA sequence: TGTGCCAGCGGTAGGGCGGGGGGGCACAATGAGCAGTTCTTC.

The V gene is TRBV7-9, the J gene TRBJ2-5, with D possibly TRBD1 on 6 matching bases. Deletions cut 3 bases from V and 6 bases from J, with 14 bases between. The V gene's germline CDR1 is SEHNR and CDR2 FQNEAQ (reference sequence). The CDR3 has 14 amino acids. CDR3 nucleotide sequence: TGTGCCAGCAGCTTTCTACAGGGTTCCAAGACCCAGTACTTC. It encodes CASSFLQGSKTQYF.

The chain joins TRBV7-9 to TRBJ2-1, with D perhaps TRBD1 (5 bases). The CDR3 extends over 14 amino acids. Germline values: CDR1 SEHNR, CDR2 FQNEAQ (reference sequence). Trimming cost V 5 bases and J 1 base, with 9 bases left between them. The CDR3 DNA reads as TGTGCCAGCAGCGCCCCAGGGTCCTACAATGAGCAGTTCTTC. This gives the protein CASSAPGSYNEQFF.

The chain joins TRBV29-1 to TRBJ2-1; the D gene is possibly TRBD2 (6 bases). Deletions cut 6 bases from V and 4 bases from J, with 19 bases between. Germline-derived CDR1 and CDR2 are SQVTM and ANQGSEA. The CDR3 runs to 15 residues. This CDR3 reads CSVTPSGDLYNEQFF. In nucleotides, the CDR3 is TGCAGCGTCACCCCGTCGGGGGACCTATACAATGAGCAGTTCTTC.

The chain links TRBV2 to TRBJ1-4, with 7 bases identical to TRBD1. CDR3 length equals 14 residues. Germline V lookup: CDR1 SNHLY, CDR2 FYNNEI. V lost 1 base, J lost 9 bases, and 5 bases stayed unmatched. DNA for the CDR3: TGTGCCAGCAGTGAAGGGTACAGGGGACAAAAACTGTTTTTT. Translated: CASSEGYRGQKLFF.

This clone was seen more than once but under ten times. The rearrangement uses TRBV5-1 and TRBJ2-7; TRBD2 is a possible D gene (7 bases). CDR3 size: 16 residues. The V gene's germline CDR1 is SGHRS and CDR2 YFSETQ. V was shortened by 0 bases and J by 0 bases, with 13 bases between the two germline ends. The CDR3: CASSLGAGASSYEQYF. The CDR3 DNA sequence: TGCGCCAGCAGCTTGGGTGCGGGGGCAAGCTCCTACGAGCAGTACTTC.

The chain recombines TRBV11-2 with TRBJ2-5, with D possibly TRBD2 on 6 matching bases. Germline lookup yields CDR1 SGHAT and CDR2 FQNNGV. CDR3 length: 15 amino acids. V was pared by 1 base and J by 4 bases, with 13 bases between. CDR3 in amino acids: CASSLVPGTRETQYF. CDR3 in DNA: TGTGCCAGCAGCTTAGTTCCCGGGACTCGAGAGACCCAGTACTTC.

The chain recombines TRBV6-5 with TRBJ2-2; 9 nucleotides match TRBD1. The CDR3 covers 14 residues. V dropped 9 bases and J dropped 0; count of bases not matched to a gene: 2. CDR1 and CDR2 from the germline V gene are MNHEY and SVGAGI. Here the CDR3 DNA reads TGTGCCAGTCGGACAGGGGCGAACACCGGGGAGCTGTTTTTT. Translating gives CASRTGANTGELFF.

This clone was observed a handful of times. This chain links TRBV27 with TRBJ2-2; D may be TRBD2 (6 bases). Deletions cut 7 bases from V and 0 bases from J, with 15 bases between. CDR3 length equals 16 residues. The germline V gene has CDR1 MNHEY and CDR2 SMNVEV (reference sequence). CDR3 bases: TGTGCCAGCAAACTAACGGGACTCGCGAACACCGGGGAGCTGTTTTTT. Protein: CASKLTGLANTGELFF.

By share, this clone ranks as medium-sized (0.01 to 0.1%). The chain is built from TRBV6-5 and TRBJ1-1; TRBD1 matches 7 bases. The CDR3 has 13 residues. With 7 bases clipped from V and 4 bases from J, the junction kept 6 bases outside the gene matches. Germline V gene lookup returns CDR1 MNHEY and CDR2 SVGAGI. The CDR3 spells CASNRQGSTEAFF. CDR3 sequence (DNA): TGTGCCAGCAATCGACAGGGATCCACTGAAGCTTTCTTT.